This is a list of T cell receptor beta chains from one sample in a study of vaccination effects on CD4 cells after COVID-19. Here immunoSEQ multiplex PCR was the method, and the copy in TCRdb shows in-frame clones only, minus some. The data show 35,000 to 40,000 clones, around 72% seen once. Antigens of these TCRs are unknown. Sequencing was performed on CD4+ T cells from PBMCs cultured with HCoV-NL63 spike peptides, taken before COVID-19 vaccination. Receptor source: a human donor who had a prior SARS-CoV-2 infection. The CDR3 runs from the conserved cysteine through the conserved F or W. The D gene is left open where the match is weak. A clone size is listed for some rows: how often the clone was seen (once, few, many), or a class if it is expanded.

DNA: TGTGCCAGCAGGATACTAACCGGGAGGTCCACCGGGGAGCTGTTTTTT
CDR3: CASRILTGRSTGELFF
size: once
V: TRBV2
D: TRBD2
J: TRBJ2-2

DNA: TGTGCCAGCAGTGGGGGGGCAGGCGCCTACGAGCAGTACTTC
CDR3: CASSGGAGAYEQYF
size: NA
V: TRBV2
D: NA
J: TRBJ2-7

DNA: TGCAGTGCTAGTAGTCTTGTGAACACCGGGGAGCTGTTTTTT
CDR3: CSASSLVNTGELFF
size: few
V: TRBV20-1
D: NA
J: TRBJ2-2

DNA: TGTGCCAGCAGCTCACGCATTACAGGGGTTTTTTCCTATGGCTACACCTTC
CDR3: CASSSRITGVFSYGYTF
size: NA
V: TRBV5-8
D: TRBD1
J: TRBJ1-2

DNA: TGCAGCGGCCGGGGGAACACCGGGGAGCTGTTTTTT
CDR3: CSGRGNTGELFF
size: NA
V: TRBV29-1
D: NA
J: TRBJ2-2

DNA: TGTGCCAGCAGCCAAGCCGCGGGAGCAGAGACCCAGTACTTC
CDR3: CASSQAAGAETQYF
size: NA
V: TRBV3-1/TRBV3-2
D: TRBD2
J: TRBJ2-5

DNA: TGTGCCAGTAGTGCACGACAGGGTCACCTTATTAATTCACCCCTCCACTTT
CDR3: CASSARQGHLINSPLHF
size: few
V: TRBV19
D: TRBD1
J: TRBJ1-6

DNA: TGTGCCAGCAGTACCAGGGTCGGGCCTGAAGCTTTCTTT
CDR3: CASSTRVGPEAFF
size: NA
V: TRBV6-2/TRBV6-3
D: NA
J: TRBJ1-1

DNA: TGTGCCAGCAGCTTAGAAGGGGTTAAGCGGGGGCCATACAATGAGCAGTTCTTC
CDR3: CASSLEGVKRGPYNEQFF
size: medium-sized
V: TRBV7-6
D: TRBD2
J: TRBJ2-1

DNA: TGTGCCAGCAGCTTAGTGGCGGACCCGACTGGAAACACCATATATTTT
CDR3: CASSLVADPTGNTIYF
size: NA
V: TRBV7-6
D: NA
J: TRBJ1-3

DNA: TGTGCCACCAGTGACACCGGACTAGCGAGCTCGACCGGGGAGCTGTTTTTT
CDR3: CATSDTGLASSTGELFF
size: NA
V: TRBV24-1
D: TRBD2
J: TRBJ2-2

DNA: TGTGCCAGCAGCTCAGGTTCCGGGCAGCCCCAGCATTTT
CDR3: CASSSGSGQPQHF
size: few
V: TRBV6-6
D: NA
J: TRBJ1-5

DNA: TGTGCCAGTAGCCCGGACAGCCGAAGCTATGGCTACACCTTC
CDR3: CASSPDSRSYGYTF
size: NA
V: TRBV19
D: NA
J: TRBJ1-2

DNA: TGTGCCAGCAGCCTCCTAGCGACTTACGAGCAGTACTTC
CDR3: CASSLLATYEQYF
size: NA
V: TRBV3-1/TRBV3-2
D: NA
J: TRBJ2-7

DNA: TGTGCCAGTGCAGTCCTTGGCGGGGATACGCAGTATTTT
CDR3: CASAVLGGDTQYF
size: NA
V: TRBV19
D: NA
J: TRBJ2-3

DNA: TGTGCCAGCAGCCCCCGGGGGGCGAGCACAGATACGCAGTATTTT
CDR3: CASSPRGASTDTQYF
size: NA
V: TRBV7-3
D: NA
J: TRBJ2-3

DNA: TGTGCCACCAGCACCCCGGCGTTGGCGGGGGCCGGTCCGGATGAGCAGTTCTTC
CDR3: CATSTPALAGAGPDEQFF
size: once
V: TRBV15
D: NA
J: TRBJ2-1

DNA: TGCGCCAGCAGCCAATATGTGGTTAACGCCTACAATGAGCAGTTCTTC
CDR3: CASSQYVVNAYNEQFF
size: NA
V: TRBV4-1
D: NA
J: TRBJ2-1

DNA: TGTGCTAGTGGCACTCCACTAGCGGGAGTCGGGGAGCAGTTCTTC
CDR3: CASGTPLAGVGEQFF
size: NA
V: TRBV12-5
D: TRBD2
J: TRBJ2-1

DNA: TGTGCCAGCAGCAGGGACAGGTCATTCACTGAAGCTTTCTTT
CDR3: CASSRDRSFTEAFF
size: NA
V: TRBV11-2
D: TRBD1
J: TRBJ1-1

DNA: TGTGCCACCAGCACCCGGACTCTGGACAGGGGGCTATTCCGTCAAGGAGCTTTCTTT
CDR3: CATSTRTLDRGLFRQGAFF
size: NA
V: TRBV15
D: TRBD1
J: TRBJ1-1

DNA: TGTGCCAGCAGTGCTCAAAGGAACAGGGGGCGACGATTCTACGAGCAGTACTTC
CDR3: CASSAQRNRGRRFYEQYF
size: NA
V: TRBV6-1
D: TRBD1
J: TRBJ2-7

DNA: TGTGCCAGCAGGACTAGCGGGGGGGCCCAAGAGACCCAGTACTTC
CDR3: CASRTSGGAQETQYF
size: NA
V: TRBV6-5
D: TRBD2
J: TRBJ2-5

DNA: TGTGCCAGTTCTCGAATTAATACCGGGACGCTTCTTACAGATACGCAGTATTTT
CDR3: CASSRINTGTLLTDTQYF
size: NA
V: TRBV28
D: NA
J: TRBJ2-3

DNA: TGTGCCAGCAGTTCTTACCCGAACACTGAAGCTTTCTTT
CDR3: CASSSYPNTEAFF
size: few
V: TRBV27
D: NA
J: TRBJ1-1

DNA: TGTGCCAGCAGTTGGGAAGCGGGAGAAAAACTGTTTTTT
CDR3: CASSWEAGEKLFF
size: NA
V: TRBV27
D: NA
J: TRBJ1-4

DNA: TGTGCCAGCAGTTTCGTACGGCAGCCCCAGCATTTT
CDR3: CASSFVRQPQHF
size: NA
V: TRBV12-3/TRBV12-4
D: NA
J: TRBJ1-5

DNA: TGCGCCAGCGGGGGGGAAGGTTCCGGGGCCAACGTCCTGACTTTC
CDR3: CASGGEGSGANVLTF
size: few
V: TRBV5-1
D: TRBD2
J: TRBJ2-6

DNA: TGTGCCAGCAGTCGGGGGGGACTGCCCTATGGCTACACCTTC
CDR3: CASSRGGLPYGYTF
size: few
V: TRBV27
D: NA
J: TRBJ1-2

DNA: TGTGCCAGCAGCCTAGCGGGGAGCGAGCAGTACTTC
CDR3: CASSLAGSEQYF
size: NA
V: TRBV6-9
D: TRBD2
J: TRBJ2-7

DNA: TGTGCCAGCTCACCCTCGGACTTCTATAATTCACCCCTCCACTTT
CDR3: CASSPSDFYNSPLHF
size: NA
V: TRBV18
D: NA
J: TRBJ1-6

DNA: TGTGCCAGCAGGGTCGGACAGGGGACAGATACGCAGTATTTT
CDR3: CASRVGQGTDTQYF
size: NA
V: TRBV6-5
D: TRBD1
J: TRBJ2-3

DNA: TGCAGCTTTCGGACAGGGCTGATAGGCGAGCAGTACTTC
CDR3: CSFRTGLIGEQYF
size: once
V: TRBV29-1
D: TRBD1
J: TRBJ2-7

DNA: TGTGCCAGCTCAACCGCACAGGGAATTGCGGCCGGCACTGAAGCTTTCTTT
CDR3: CASSTAQGIAAGTEAFF
size: few
V: TRBV18
D: NA
J: TRBJ1-1

DNA: TGTGCTAGCAGCTTAGAGGTGGGGGCAATGGACACCGGGGAGCTGTTTTTT
CDR3: CASSLEVGAMDTGELFF
size: NA
V: TRBV7-7
D: NA
J: TRBJ2-2

DNA: TGCAGCGTTGCAAGGTTTGGGGGGGCGATAACGGATACGCAGTATTTT
CDR3: CSVARFGGAITDTQYF
size: NA
V: TRBV29-1
D: NA
J: TRBJ2-3

DNA: TGTGCCAGCTCAGGACAGGGTCCCGCCGGGGAGCTGTTTTTT
CDR3: CASSGQGPAGELFF
size: NA
V: TRBV18
D: TRBD1
J: TRBJ2-2

DNA: TGTGCCAGCAGCGTATTACAAACCGGGGAGCTGTTTTTT
CDR3: CASSVLQTGELFF
size: NA
V: TRBV9
D: NA
J: TRBJ2-2

DNA: TGTGCCAGCAGCTTGACGGTTGGGGTTGGGGCACCCCTCCACTTT
CDR3: CASSLTVGVGAPLHF
size: few
V: TRBV5-6
D: NA
J: TRBJ1-6

DNA: TGTGCCAGCAGCCAAGACCTAGGGATGAACACTGAAGCTTTCTTT
CDR3: CASSQDLGMNTEAFF
size: NA
V: TRBV3-1/TRBV3-2
D: NA
J: TRBJ1-1

DNA: TGTGCCAGCAAAAAATACGGAACAGGGGGCGGGACCGGGGAGCTGTTTTTT
CDR3: CASKKYGTGGGTGELFF
size: NA
V: TRBV2
D: TRBD1
J: TRBJ2-2

DNA: TGTGCCAGCAGCCCCCCCCGCGGGAGAGCGTATGAGCAGTTCTTC
CDR3: CASSPPRGRAYEQFF
size: NA
V: TRBV9
D: TRBD2
J: TRBJ2-1

DNA: TGTGCCAGCAGCTTAGATGGGGGTCGGACCTACGAGCAGTACTTC
CDR3: CASSLDGGRTYEQYF
size: NA
V: TRBV7-8
D: NA
J: TRBJ2-7

DNA: TGTGCCAGCAGTTTGGACAGGGGGCACTACGAGCAGTACTTC
CDR3: CASSLDRGHYEQYF
size: NA
V: TRBV6-5
D: TRBD1
J: TRBJ2-7

DNA: TGTGCCAGCAGTGAATTTGGGGGGGCCGAGCGGGCCAACGTCCTGACTTTC
CDR3: CASSEFGGAERANVLTF
size: NA
V: TRBV25-1
D: NA
J: TRBJ2-6

DNA: TGCAGCGTTTACGCATGGAACACTGAAGCTTTCTTT
CDR3: CSVYAWNTEAFF
size: few
V: TRBV29-1
D: NA
J: TRBJ1-1

DNA: TGCGCCAGCAGCCAAGATAGCGTCCGTGAGCAGTTCTTC
CDR3: CASSQDSVREQFF
size: NA
V: TRBV4-3
D: NA
J: TRBJ2-1

DNA: TGTGCCAGCAGCTTAAATGGAGAGACCCAGTACTTC
CDR3: CASSLNGETQYF
size: few
V: TRBV7-3
D: NA
J: TRBJ2-5

DNA: TGTGCCAGCAGTTTGACAGACTTTAGCAATCAGCCCCAGCATTTT
CDR3: CASSLTDFSNQPQHF
size: NA
V: TRBV28
D: NA
J: TRBJ1-5

DNA: TGTGCCAGCAGTGAGTTTCCGGCGGGGGGTACAGATACGCAGTATTTT
CDR3: CASSEFPAGGTDTQYF
size: NA
V: TRBV6-1
D: TRBD2
J: TRBJ2-3

DNA: TGTGCCAGTAAAGTTTGGAACAGGGGGCAGACTGAAGCTTTCTTT
CDR3: CASKVWNRGQTEAFF
size: once
V: TRBV19
D: TRBD1
J: TRBJ1-1

DNA: TGCGCCAGCAGCCAAGATGACAGGACAGTTCTAGCCAAAAACATTCAGTACTTC
CDR3: CASSQDDRTVLAKNIQYF
size: NA
V: TRBV4-1
D: NA
J: TRBJ2-4

DNA: TGTGCCAGCTCACCCAGGACAGGGTCGAAGAGTGAGCAGTACTTC
CDR3: CASSPRTGSKSEQYF
size: NA
V: TRBV18
D: TRBD1
J: TRBJ2-7

DNA: TGTGCCAGCCGCGGGGGGGGTCCCAATGAGCAGTTCTTC
CDR3: CASRGGGPNEQFF
size: NA
V: TRBV28
D: TRBD2
J: TRBJ2-1

DNA: TGTGCTAGTGGGGGTGACAGCGAAAAACTGTTTTTT
CDR3: CASGGDSEKLFF
size: NA
V: TRBV12-5
D: NA
J: TRBJ1-4